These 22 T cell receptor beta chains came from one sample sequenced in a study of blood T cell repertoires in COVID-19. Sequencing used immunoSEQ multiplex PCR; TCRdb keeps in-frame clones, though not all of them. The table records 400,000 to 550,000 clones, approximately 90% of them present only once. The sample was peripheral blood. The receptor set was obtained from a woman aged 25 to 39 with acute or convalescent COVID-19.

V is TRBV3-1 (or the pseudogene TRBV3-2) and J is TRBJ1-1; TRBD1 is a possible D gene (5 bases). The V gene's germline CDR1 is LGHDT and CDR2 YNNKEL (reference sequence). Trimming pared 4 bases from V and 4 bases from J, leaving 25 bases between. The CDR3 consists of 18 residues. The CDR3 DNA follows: TGTGCCAGCAGCCCGCCGAACCTCCTAGGGGCGTGGAGCACTGAAGCTTTCTTT. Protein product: CASSPPNLLGAWSTEAFF.

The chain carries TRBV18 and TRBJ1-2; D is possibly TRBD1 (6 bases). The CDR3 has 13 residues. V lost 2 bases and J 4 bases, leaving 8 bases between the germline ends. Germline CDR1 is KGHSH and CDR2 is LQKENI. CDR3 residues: CASSPTGPYGYTF. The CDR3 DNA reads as TGTGCCAGCTCACCAACAGGGCCCTATGGCTACACCTTC. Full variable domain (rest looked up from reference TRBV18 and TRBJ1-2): NAGVMQNPRHLVRRRGQEARLRCSPMKGHSHVYWYRQLPEEGLKFMVYLQKENIIDESGMPKERFSAEFPKEGPSILRIQQVVRGDSAAYFCASSPTGPYGYTFGSGTRLTVV.

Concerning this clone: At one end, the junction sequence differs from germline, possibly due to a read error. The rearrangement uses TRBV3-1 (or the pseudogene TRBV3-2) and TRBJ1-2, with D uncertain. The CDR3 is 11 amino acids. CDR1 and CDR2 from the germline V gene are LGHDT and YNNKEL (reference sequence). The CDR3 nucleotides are TGTGTCAGCAGCTCGGGAGGAGGCTACACCTTC. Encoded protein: CVSSSGGGYTF.

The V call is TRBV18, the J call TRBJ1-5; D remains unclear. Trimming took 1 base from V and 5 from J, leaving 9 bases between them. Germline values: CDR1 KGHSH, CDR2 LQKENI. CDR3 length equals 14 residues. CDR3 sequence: CASSPRYGDQPQHF. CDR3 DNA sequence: TGTGCCAGCTCACCACGTTACGGGGATCAGCCCCAGCATTTT.

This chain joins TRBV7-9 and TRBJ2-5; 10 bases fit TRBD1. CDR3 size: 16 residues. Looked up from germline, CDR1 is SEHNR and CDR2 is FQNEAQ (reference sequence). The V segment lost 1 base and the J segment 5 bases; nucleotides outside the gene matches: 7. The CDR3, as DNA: TGTGCCAGCAGCTTAGGCAGAGACAGGGGGCCTGAGACCCAGTACTTC. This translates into CASSLGRDRGPETQYF.

The CDR3 sequence is CASSRKAGARGELFF. The CDR3 coding sequence is TGTGCCAGCAGTCGAAAGGCAGGGGCGCGCGGGGAGCTGTTTTTT. J is TRBJ2-2 and V is TRBV7-9; possibly TRBD1 for D (6 bases). CDR3 length: 15 amino acids. The V end lost 6 bases, the J end lost 7 bases, and 18 bases lay between the germline ends. CDR1 and CDR2 from the germline V gene are SEHNR and FQNEAQ (reference sequence). Complete variable domain (other parts from reference TRBV7-9 and TRBJ2-2): DTGVSQNPRHKITKRGQNVTFRCDPISEHNRLYWYRQTLGQGPEFLTYFQNEAQLEKSRLLSDRFSAERPKGSFSTLEIQRTEQGDSAMYLCASSRKAGARGELFFGEGSRLTVL.

The CDR3 loop reads CASSAGTGKGYTF. DNA for the CDR3: TGTGCCAGCAGCGCCGGGACAGGGAAGGGCTACACCTTC. The rearrangement links TRBV2 to TRBJ1-2; TRBD1 aligns across 9 bases. This CDR3 region has 13 residues. Trimming removed 6 bases from V and 8 bases from J; junction bases left unmatched: 7. CDR1 SNHLY and CDR2 FYNNEI come from the germline V gene.

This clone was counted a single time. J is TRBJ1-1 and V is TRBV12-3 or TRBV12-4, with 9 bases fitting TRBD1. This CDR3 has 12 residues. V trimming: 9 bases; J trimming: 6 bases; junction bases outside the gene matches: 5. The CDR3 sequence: CASGTGKAEAFF. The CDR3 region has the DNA TGTGCCAGTGGGACAGGGAAAGCTGAAGCTTTCTTT.

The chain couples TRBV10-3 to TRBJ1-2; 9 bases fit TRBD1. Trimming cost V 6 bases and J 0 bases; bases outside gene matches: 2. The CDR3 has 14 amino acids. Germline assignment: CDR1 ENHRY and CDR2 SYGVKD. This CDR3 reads CAIRGTGSNYGYTF. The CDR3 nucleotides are TGTGCCATCAGGGGGACAGGGTCTAACTATGGCTACACCTTC.

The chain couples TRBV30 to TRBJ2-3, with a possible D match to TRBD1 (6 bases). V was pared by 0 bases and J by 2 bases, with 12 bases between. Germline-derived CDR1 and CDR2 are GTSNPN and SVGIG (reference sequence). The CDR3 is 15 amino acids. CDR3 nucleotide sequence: TGTGCCTGGAGTGTACTGGACAGAAACACAGATACGCAGTATTTT. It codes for CAWSVLDRNTDTQYF. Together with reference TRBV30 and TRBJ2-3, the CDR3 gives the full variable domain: SQTIHQWPATLVQPVGSPLSLECTVEGTSNPNLYWYRQAAGRGLQLLFYSVGIGQISSEVPQNLSASRPQDRQFILSSKKLLLSDSGFYLCAWSVLDRNTDTQYFGPGTRLTVL.

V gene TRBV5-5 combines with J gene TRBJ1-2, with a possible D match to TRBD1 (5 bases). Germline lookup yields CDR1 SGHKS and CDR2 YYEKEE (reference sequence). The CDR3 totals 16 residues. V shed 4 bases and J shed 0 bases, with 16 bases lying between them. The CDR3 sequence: CASSPRWDSANYGYTF. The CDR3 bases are TGTGCCAGCAGCCCGCGGTGGGACTCCGCTAACTATGGCTACACCTTC.

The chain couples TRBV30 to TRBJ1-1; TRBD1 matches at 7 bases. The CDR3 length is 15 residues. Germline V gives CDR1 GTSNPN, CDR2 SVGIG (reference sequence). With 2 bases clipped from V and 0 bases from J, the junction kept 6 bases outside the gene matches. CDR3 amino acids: CAWSKAGGMNTEAFF. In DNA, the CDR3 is TGTGCCTGGAGTAAGGCAGGGGGAATGAACACTGAAGCTTTCTTT.

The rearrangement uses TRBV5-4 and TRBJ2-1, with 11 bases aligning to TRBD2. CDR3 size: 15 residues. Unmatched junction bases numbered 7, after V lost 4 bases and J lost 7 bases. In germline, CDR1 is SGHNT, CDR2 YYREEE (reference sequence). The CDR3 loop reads CASSPGLAVLNEQFF. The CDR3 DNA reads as TGTGCCAGCAGCCCGGGACTAGCGGTTCTTAATGAGCAGTTCTTC.

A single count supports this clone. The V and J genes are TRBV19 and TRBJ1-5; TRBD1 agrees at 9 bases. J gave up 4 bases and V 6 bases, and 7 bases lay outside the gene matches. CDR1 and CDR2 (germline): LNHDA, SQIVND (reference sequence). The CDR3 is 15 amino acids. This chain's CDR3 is CASSLTGGWNQPQHF. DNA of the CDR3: TGTGCCAGTAGCTTGACAGGGGGATGGAATCAGCCCCAGCATTTT.

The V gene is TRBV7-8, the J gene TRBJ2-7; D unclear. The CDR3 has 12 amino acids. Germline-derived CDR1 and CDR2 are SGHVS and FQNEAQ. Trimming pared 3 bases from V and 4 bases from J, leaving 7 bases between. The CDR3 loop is CASSFSRYEQYF. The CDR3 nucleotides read TGTGCCAGCAGCTTTTCGCGATACGAGCAGTACTTC.

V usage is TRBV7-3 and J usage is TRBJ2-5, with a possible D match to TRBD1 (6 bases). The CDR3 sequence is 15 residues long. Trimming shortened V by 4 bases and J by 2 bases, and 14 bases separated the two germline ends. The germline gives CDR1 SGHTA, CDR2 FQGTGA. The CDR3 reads CASSYRVGGQETQYF. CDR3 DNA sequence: TGTGCCAGCAGCTATAGGGTAGGGGGACAAGAGACCCAGTACTTC.

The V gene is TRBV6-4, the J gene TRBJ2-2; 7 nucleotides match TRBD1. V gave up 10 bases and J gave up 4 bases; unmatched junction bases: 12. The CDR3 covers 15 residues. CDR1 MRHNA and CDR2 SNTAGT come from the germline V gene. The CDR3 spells CAIKRGRPGTGELFF. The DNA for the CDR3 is TGTGCCATTAAGAGGGGGCGGCCGGGCACCGGGGAGCTGTTTTTT.

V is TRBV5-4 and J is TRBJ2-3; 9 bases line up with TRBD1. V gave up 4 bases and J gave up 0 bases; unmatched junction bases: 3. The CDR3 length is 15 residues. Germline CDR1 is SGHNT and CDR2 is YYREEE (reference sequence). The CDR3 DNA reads TGTGCCAGCAGCCCAGGGACAGGGAGCACAGATACGCAGTATTTT. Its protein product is CASSPGTGSTDTQYF.

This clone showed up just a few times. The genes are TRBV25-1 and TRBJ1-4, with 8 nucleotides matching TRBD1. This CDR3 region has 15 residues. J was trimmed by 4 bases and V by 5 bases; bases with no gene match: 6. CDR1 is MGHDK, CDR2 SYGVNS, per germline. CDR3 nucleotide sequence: TGTGCCAGCAGTCCAACAGGGGGTTATAATGAAAAACTGTTTTTT. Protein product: CASSPTGGYNEKLFF.

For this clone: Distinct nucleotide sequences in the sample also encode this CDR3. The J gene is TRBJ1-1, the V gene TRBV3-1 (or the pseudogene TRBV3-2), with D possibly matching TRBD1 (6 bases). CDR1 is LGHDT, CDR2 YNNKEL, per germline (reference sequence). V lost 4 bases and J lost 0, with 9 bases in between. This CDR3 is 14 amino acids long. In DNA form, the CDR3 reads TGTGCCAGCAGCCTCAGGGGAGTGAACACTGAAGCTTTCTTT. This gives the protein CASSLRGVNTEAFF.

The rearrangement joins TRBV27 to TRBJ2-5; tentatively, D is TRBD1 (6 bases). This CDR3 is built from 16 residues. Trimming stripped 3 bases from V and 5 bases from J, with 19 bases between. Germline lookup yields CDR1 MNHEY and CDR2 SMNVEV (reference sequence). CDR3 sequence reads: CASSLWSRRGLETQYF. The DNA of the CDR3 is TGTGCCAGCAGTTTGTGGTCCCGCAGGGGCCTCGAGACCCAGTACTTC.

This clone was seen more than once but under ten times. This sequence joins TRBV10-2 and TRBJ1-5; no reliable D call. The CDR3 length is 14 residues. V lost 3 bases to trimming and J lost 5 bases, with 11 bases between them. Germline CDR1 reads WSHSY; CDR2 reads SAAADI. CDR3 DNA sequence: TGCGCCAGCAGTGACCGGAGGGCTGATCAGCCCCAGCATTTT. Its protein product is CASSDRRADQPQHF.